Included here is one T cell receptor beta chain sequence, with context. The CDR3 consists of 16 residues. Germline V lookup: CDR1 MNHEY, CDR2 SVGAGI. V lost 2 bases and J lost 5; bases outside the gene matches: 5. It was with 60 Vbeta and 13 Jbeta primers that the PCR ran. The assay was immunoSEQ multiplex PCR, and TCRdb's table has in-frame clones only and misses some. The table records 150,000 or so clones, 65% to 90% of them present only once. This sample is drawn from a study of cytomegalovirus exposure and HLA in healthy donors. V and J are TRBV6-5 and TRBJ2-3, with 12 bases that match TRBD2. The receptor's source is a woman younger than 30 in good health and CMV-seronegative. Material: PBMCs. CDR3 residues: CASSYLAGGIGDTQYF. DNA for the CDR3: TGTGCCAGCAGTTACCTAGCGGGGGGGATTGGAGATACGCAGTATTTT.